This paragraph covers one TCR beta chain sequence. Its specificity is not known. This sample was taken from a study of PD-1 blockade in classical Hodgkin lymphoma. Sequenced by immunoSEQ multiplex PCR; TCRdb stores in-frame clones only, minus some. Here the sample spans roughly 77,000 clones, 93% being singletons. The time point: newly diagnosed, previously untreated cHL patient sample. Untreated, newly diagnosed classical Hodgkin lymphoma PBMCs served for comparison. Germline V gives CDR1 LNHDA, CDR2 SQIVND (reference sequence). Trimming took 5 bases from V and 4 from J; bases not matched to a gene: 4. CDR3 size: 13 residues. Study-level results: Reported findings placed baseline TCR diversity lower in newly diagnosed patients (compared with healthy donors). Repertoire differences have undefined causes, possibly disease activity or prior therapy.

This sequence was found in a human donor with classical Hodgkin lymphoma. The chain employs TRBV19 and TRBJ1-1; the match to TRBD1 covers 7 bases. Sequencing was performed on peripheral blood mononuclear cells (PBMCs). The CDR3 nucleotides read TGTGCCAGTAGTGAGCAGGGGGGCACTGAAGCTTTCTTT. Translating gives CASSEQGGTEAFF.